A selection of T cell receptor beta chains follows, all from one sample in a study of OX40 agonist ivuxolimab in advanced cancers. Here immunoSEQ multiplex PCR was the method, and the copy in TCRdb shows in-frame clones only, minus some. This sample has 65,000 or so clones, with about 80% found just once. The specimen was CD4+ or CD8+ T cells sorted from blood, collected in a trial of the OX40 agonist ivuxolimab. All receptors come from an adult with an advanced solid tumor such as melanoma, head and neck, liver or kidney cancer. Both conserved end residues are part of each CDR3. Each record gives: J gene, V gene, clone size, D gene, CDR3 length, CDR3 protein, CDR3 DNA. D genes are given only for firm matches. Clone sizes are given selectively: once, few, many, or a class where the clone is expanded.

TRBJ2-3	TRBV5-6	-	-	12	CASSHTRDTQYF	TGTGCCAGCAGCCATACCAGGGATACGCAGTATTTT
TRBJ2-1	TRBV6-1	-	TRBD2	15	CASSGIAGVGNEQFF	TGTGCCAGCAGTGGGATAGCGGGAGTTGGCAATGAGCAGTTCTTC
TRBJ2-2	TRBV7-2	-	-	16	CASSSRSGANTGELFF	TGTGCCAGCAGCTCCAGGTCGGGGGCCAACACCGGGGAGCTGTTTTTT
TRBJ2-7	TRBV9	-	TRBD1	14	CASSDPGQGYEQYF	TGTGCCAGCAGTGACCCGGGACAGGGCTACGAGCAGTACTTC
TRBJ1-4	TRBV11-2	-	-	13	CASSLGGYEKLFF	TGTGCCAGCAGCTTGGGGGGCTATGAAAAACTGTTTTTT
TRBJ1-1	TRBV13	-	-	15	CASSLEGPSNTEAFF	TGTGCCAGCAGCTTAGAAGGGCCTTCCAACACTGAAGCTTTCTTT
TRBJ1-6	TRBV25-1	-	-	15	CASTSGRSYNSPLHF	TGTGCCAGTACGTCCGGGCGCTCCTATAATTCACCCCTCCACTTT
TRBJ2-5	TRBV7-3	-	-	13	CASSLARGETQYF	TGTGCCAGCAGCTTAGCGCGGGGAGAGACCCAGTACTTC
TRBJ2-7	TRBV4-2	-	TRBD2	17	CASSQGEYRGRSYEQYF	TGTGCCAGCAGCCAAGGTGAATACCGCGGGAGATCCTACGAGCAGTACTTC
TRBJ1-1	TRBV7-9	-	-	15	CASSSRGEMGTEAFF	TGTGCCAGCAGCTCCCGGGGGGAGATGGGCACTGAAGCTTTCTTT
TRBJ2-1	TRBV2	-	-	14	CASGGLGFYNEQFF	TGTGCCAGCGGAGGATTGGGGTTCTACAATGAGCAGTTCTTC
TRBJ2-7	TRBV11-3	medium-sized	-	13	CASSHGQSGEQYF	TGTGCCAGCAGCCATGGACAGTCGGGCGAGCAGTACTTC
TRBJ2-3	TRBV7-2	-	TRBD2	15	CASSHSAGRTDTQYF	TGTGCCAGCAGCCACTCAGCGGGACGCACAGATACGCAGTATTTT
TRBJ1-5	TRBV19	-	-	14	CASKQALSNQPQHF	TGTGCCAGTAAACAGGCCCTTAGCAATCAGCCCCAGCATTTT
TRBJ2-5	TRBV6-4	-	-	15	CASSPRRWGQETQYF	TGTGCCAGCAGTCCCCGCCGGTGGGGCCAAGAGACCCAGTACTTC
TRBJ1-2	TRBV28	-	TRBD1	12	CASSSRGRGYTF	TGTGCCAGCAGTTCCAGGGGGCGGGGCTACACCTTC
TRBJ1-2	TRBV27	-	-	14	CASSLGAGLGGYTF	TGTGCCAGCAGTTTGGGGGCAGGGTTGGGGGGCTACACCTTC
TRBJ1-5	TRBV18	-	-	13	CASSPGVGQPQHF	TGTGCCAGCTCACCGGGGGTCGGACAGCCCCAGCATTTT
TRBJ1-1	TRBV11-3	-	-	13	CASSQTVNTEAFF	TGTGCCAGCAGCCAGACGGTGAACACTGAAGCTTTCTTT
TRBJ2-3	TRBV7-8	once	-	14	CASSQTSVTDTQYF	TGTGCCAGCAGCCAGACTAGTGTGACAGATACGCAGTATTTT